The 25 T cell receptor beta chains reported below all come from one sample, sequenced in a study of blood T cell repertoires in COVID-19. The table came from immunoSEQ multiplex PCR; TCRdb's copy has only in-frame clones and leaves some out. Here the sample spans 300,000 to 400,000 clones, 87% being singletons. The material sequenced was peripheral blood. The receptors shown here come from a man aged 25-40 years with COVID-19, enrolled during active disease.

The V call is TRBV28, the J call TRBJ2-4; D possibly corresponds to TRBD1 (5 bases). Trimming removed 6 bases at V and 8 bases at J, with 17 bases between. The CDR3 is 14 residues long. Germline V CDR1 and CDR2: MDHEN, SYDVKM. The CDR3, as DNA: TGTGCCAGCAGCACCGGGCAGGGAAGGGACATTCAGTACTTC. It codes for CASSTGQGRDIQYF.

This clone occurred once. The V gene is TRBV20-1, the J gene TRBJ1-2; TRBD1 matches at 10 bases. The germline V gene encodes CDR1 DFQATT and CDR2 SNEGSKA (reference sequence). The CDR3 runs 11 residues. V dropped 5 bases and J dropped 7; count of bases not matched to a gene: 1. The CDR3 loop is CSADRGPGYTF. In nucleotides, the CDR3 is TGCAGTGCTGACAGGGGGCCTGGCTACACCTTC.

This clone has just one count. J is TRBJ2-7 and V is TRBV3-1 (or the pseudogene TRBV3-2); tentative D call: TRBD2 (5 bases). Germline V gives CDR1 LGHDT, CDR2 YNNKEL (reference sequence). The germline V and J ends were trimmed by 1 base and 2 bases, with 9 bases remaining between them. The CDR3 has 14 residues. The CDR3 spells CASSQVGVTYEQYF. The CDR3 region has the DNA TGTGCCAGCAGCCAAGTCGGGGTTACCTACGAGCAGTACTTC.

The chain has TRBV5-1 and TRBJ2-1; no clear D. Germline values: CDR1 SGHRS, CDR2 YFSETQ. V was trimmed by 1 base and J by 0 bases, leaving 11 bases between them. This CDR3 spans 16 amino acids. CDR3 bases: TGCGCCAGCAGCTTGCAACCTCCGAGCTCCTACAATGAGCAGTTCTTC. This translates into CASSLQPPSSYNEQFF.

V usage is TRBV24-1 and J usage is TRBJ2-4, with a tentative D call TRBD1 (7 bases). The CDR3 has 19 amino acids. Trimming took off 4 bases at V and 3 bases at J, with 24 bases between the two ends. CDR1 and CDR2 from the germline V gene are KGHDR and SFDVKD. The CDR3 sequence: CATSDSTGRKVLGKNIQYF. The CDR3 coding sequence is TGTGCCACCAGTGACTCGACAGGGAGGAAAGTCTTAGGCAAAAACATTCAGTACTTC.

In its sample, this clone was seen once. The rearrangement uses TRBV28 and TRBJ2-5, with D unresolved. V was clipped by 3 bases and J by 1 base, with 9 bases between them. This CDR3 is built from 14 residues. Germline CDR1 reads MDHEN; CDR2 reads SYDVKM. In DNA form, the CDR3 reads TGTGCCAGCAGTTTGACACGGTTCCAAGAGACCCAGTACTTC. Translating it yields CASSLTRFQETQYF.

The rearrangement uses TRBV5-1 and TRBJ2-3, with a tentative D call TRBD2 (6 bases). There are 14 residues in the CDR3. From germline, CDR1 is SGHRS and CDR2 YFSETQ. Trimming took off 3 bases at V and 1 base at J, with 9 bases between the two ends. The CDR3 bases are TGCGCCAGCAGCTGGAGCGGGCGCACAGATACGCAGTATTTT. It codes for CASSWSGRTDTQYF.

This sequence joins TRBV2 and TRBJ1-5; unclear D gene. The CDR3 runs 12 residues. CDR1 and CDR2 (germline): SNHLY, FYNNEI. The V end lost 5 bases, the J end lost 3 bases, and 5 bases lay between the germline ends. The chain's CDR3 is CASSSFNQPQHF. CDR3 DNA: TGTGCCAGCAGTTCCTTCAATCAGCCCCAGCATTTT.

On this clone: The sample contains more than one DNA sequence encoding this CDR3. The rearrangement joins TRBV7-2 to TRBJ1-5; 9 bases are shared with TRBD1. Germline assignment: CDR1 SGHTA and CDR2 FQGNSA. The J segment lost 1 base and the V segment lost 5 bases, leaving 6 bases of the junction unmatched. CDR3 length: 16 residues. CDR3 bases: TGTGCCAGCAGCCTAAACAGGGGGCAGAGCAATCAGCCCCAGCATTTT. The encoded protein is CASSLNRGQSNQPQHF.

The chain joins TRBV18 to TRBJ2-7, with D possibly being TRBD1 (6 bases). The CDR3 is 13 amino acids. The V gene's germline CDR1 is KGHSH and CDR2 LQKENI. Trimming removed 5 bases at V and 4 bases at J, with 12 bases between. The CDR3 DNA is TGTGCCAGCTCAATACAGGGTGTATACGAGCAGTACTTC. It translates to CASSIQGVYEQYF.

Only a few counts were recorded for this clone. The chain combines TRBV29-1 with TRBJ1-5; D is unresolved. The CDR3 loop spans 15 amino acids. Germline V CDR1 and CDR2: SQVTM, ANQGSEA. V lost 6 bases, J lost 0 bases, and 15 bases lay in between. The CDR3 nucleotides are TGCAGCGTCACTGATACCGTAAATAGCAATCAGCCCCAGCATTTT. Translation: CSVTDTVNSNQPQHF.

As for this clone: The CDR3 ends on some other residue instead of the conserved phenylalanine or tryptophan, so this is likely a read error. The DNA is left out, because the CDR3 cannot be placed on it with certainty; the CDR3 is given as TCRdb lists it. CDR3 region: CASSLVTGSTVI. This rearrangement joins TRBV5-6 to TRBJ1-2; the D call TRBD1 from the table was never checked on the DNA. Termini included, the CDR3 measures 12 amino acids. Germline V gene lookup returns CDR1 SGHDT and CDR2 YYEEEE.

This chain joins TRBV6-1 and TRBJ2-7; TRBD2 matches at 10 bases. This CDR3 spans 15 amino acids. Trimming at V came to 2 bases and at J to 2 bases, leaving 3 bases not matched to a gene. Per germline, CDR1 MNHNS and CDR2 SASEGT. In DNA, the CDR3 is TGTGCCAGCAGTGAATCTAGCGGGGGAACCTACGAGCAGTACTTC. This sequence encodes CASSESSGGTYEQYF.

This clone has just a few counts. The chain joins TRBV4-2 to TRBJ1-2; D is possibly TRBD1 (6 bases). CDR1 and CDR2 (germline): LGHNA, YNFKEQ. V lost 4 bases and J 3 bases, leaving 12 bases between the germline ends. The CDR3 runs to 14 residues. The chain's CDR3 is CASSPNRAYYGYTF. CDR3 DNA sequence: TGTGCCAGCAGCCCGAACAGGGCCTACTATGGCTACACCTTC.

The chain couples TRBV28 to TRBJ2-1, with TRBD2 as a possible D gene (6 bases). V was trimmed by 5 bases and J by 0 bases, leaving 20 bases between them. This CDR3 spans 18 amino acids. Per germline, CDR1 MDHEN and CDR2 SYDVKM. The CDR3 is CASSNFYSRGSSYNEQFF. CDR3 DNA: TGTGCCAGCAGTAACTTTTACTCGCGGGGTAGCTCCTACAATGAGCAGTTCTTC.

As to this clone: The same CDR3 can be traced to other DNA sequences in this sample. The chain is built from TRBV7-2 and TRBJ1-1; 8 bases fit TRBD1. Germline lookup yields CDR1 SGHTA and CDR2 FQGNSA. The CDR3 has 14 residues. The trim removed 5 bases at V and 4 bases at J, leaving 6 bases unmatched. CDR3 amino acids: CASSPRQGSTEAFF. The DNA of the CDR3 is TGTGCCAGCAGCCCCAGACAGGGGAGCACTGAAGCTTTCTTT.

The rearrangement joins TRBV19 to TRBJ1-1; D gene ambiguous. V dropped 3 bases and J dropped 1 base, with 12 bases sitting between them. Germline V gene data show CDR1 as LNHDA and CDR2 as SQIVND (reference sequence). The CDR3 sequence is 15 residues long. CDR3 protein: CASSMWAPSNTEAFF. The DNA for the CDR3 is TGTGCCAGTAGTATGTGGGCGCCGTCGAACACTGAAGCTTTCTTT.

This chain connects TRBV5-5 to TRBJ1-1, with 9 bases that match TRBD1. Per germline, CDR1 SGHKS and CDR2 YYEKEE (reference sequence). V dropped 4 bases and J dropped 7; count of bases not matched to a gene: 8. This CDR3 has 14 residues. Written as DNA, the CDR3 is TGTGCCAGCAGCCTCGAGGGACAGGGCCTTGAAGCTTTCTTT. Its translation is CASSLEGQGLEAFF.

This chain uses TRBV7-8 with TRBJ1-1, with D possibly being TRBD1 (6 bases). Germline lookup yields CDR1 SGHVS and CDR2 FQNEAQ. This CDR3 spans 16 amino acids. The ends were cut back, 5 bases at V and 0 bases at J, with 16 bases in the middle. In nucleotides, the CDR3 is TGTGCCAGCAGCCGGGGGCAGGGAACAATGAACACTGAAGCTTTCTTT. Translation gives CASSRGQGTMNTEAFF. The variable domain in full, with the rest retrieved from reference TRBV7-8 and TRBJ1-1, is GAGVSQSPRYKVAKRGQDVALRCDPISGHVSLFWYQQALGQGPEFLTYFQNEAQLDKSGLPSDRFFAERPEGSVSTLKIQRTQQEDSAVYLCASSRGQGTMNTEAFFGQGTRLTVV.

The rearrangement joins TRBV7-3 to TRBJ2-6; possible D gene TRBD1, 5 bases. Trimming took 6 bases from V and 13 from J, leaving 16 bases between them. The CDR3 totals 13 residues. Looked up from germline, CDR1 is SGHTA and CDR2 is FQGTGA. The DNA of the CDR3 is TGTGCCAGCAGTCAGATTCCGCCAGGGGTCCTGACTTTC. Protein product: CASSQIPPGVLTF.

This chain joins TRBV18 and TRBJ1-5, with D perhaps TRBD1 (5 bases). This CDR3 spans 15 amino acids. Trimming cost V 4 bases and J 4 bases, with 14 bases left between them. Germline V CDR1 and CDR2: KGHSH, LQKENI. The CDR3 here is CASSLKGRGNQPQHF. In DNA, the CDR3 is TGTGCCAGCTCACTGAAGGGGCGGGGAAATCAGCCCCAGCATTTT.

V is TRBV6-5 and J is TRBJ1-6; 8 bases align to TRBD1. CDR1 is MNHEY, CDR2 SVGAGI, per germline. The CDR3 covers 13 residues. Trimming at V came to 6 bases and at J to 6 bases, leaving 1 base not matched to a gene. CDR3 nucleotide sequence: TGTGCCAGCAGGGACAGGGCTAATTCACCCCTCCACTTT. This gives the protein CASRDRANSPLHF.

The chain carries TRBV5-1 and TRBJ2-1; 8 nucleotides align to TRBD2. The CDR3 is made up of 17 amino acids. Germline trimming cut 0 bases from V and 4 bases from J; bases unmatched to any gene: 9. CDR1 is SGHRS and CDR2 is YFSETQ in the germline V gene. The CDR3 sequence: CASSLVSGGIPYNEQFF. CDR3 DNA sequence: TGCGCCAGCAGCTTGGTCTCGGGAGGGATACCTTACAATGAGCAGTTCTTC.

The chain combines TRBV5-6 with TRBJ2-1; no reliable D call. Trimming took 3 bases from V and 12 from J, leaving 16 bases between them. This CDR3 contains 13 residues. CDR1 is SGHDT and CDR2 is YYEEEE in the germline V gene. The CDR3 region is CASSSQQPWVQFF. The CDR3 DNA reads TGTGCCAGCAGCTCTCAACAGCCATGGGTGCAGTTCTTC.

The chain is built from TRBV7-9 and TRBJ1-2, with 7 bases identical to TRBD1. In germline, CDR1 is SEHNR, CDR2 FQNEAQ (reference sequence). J was trimmed by 8 bases and V by 5 bases; bases with no gene match: 11. This CDR3 has 14 amino acids. The CDR3 DNA is TGTGCCAGCAGCCCTCAGGAGGGGGCGAAGGGCTACACCTTC. Amino acids: CASSPQEGAKGYTF.